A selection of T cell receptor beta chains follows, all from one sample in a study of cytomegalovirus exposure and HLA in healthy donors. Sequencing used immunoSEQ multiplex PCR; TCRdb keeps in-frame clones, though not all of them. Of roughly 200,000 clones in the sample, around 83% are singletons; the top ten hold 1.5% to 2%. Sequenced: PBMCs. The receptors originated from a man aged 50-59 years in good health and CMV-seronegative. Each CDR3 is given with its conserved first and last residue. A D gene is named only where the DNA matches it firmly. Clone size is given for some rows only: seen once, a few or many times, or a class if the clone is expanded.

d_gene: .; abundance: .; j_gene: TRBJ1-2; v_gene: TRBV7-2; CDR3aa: CASSPSRGPYGYTF; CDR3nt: TGTGCCAGCAGCCCTAGCCGGGGTCCCTATGGCTACACCTTC
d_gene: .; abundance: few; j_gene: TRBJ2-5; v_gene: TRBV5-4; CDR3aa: CASSPGEVQYF; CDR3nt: TGTGCCAGCAGCCCCGGAGAAGTGCAGTACTTC
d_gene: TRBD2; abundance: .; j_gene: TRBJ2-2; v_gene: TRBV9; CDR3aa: CASRGLAENTGELFF; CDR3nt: TGTGCCAGCAGGGGACTAGCGGAAAACACCGGGGAGCTGTTTTTT
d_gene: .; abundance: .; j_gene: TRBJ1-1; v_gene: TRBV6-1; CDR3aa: CASSPQSLAEAFF; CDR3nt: TGTGCCAGCAGCCCCCAGTCCTTGGCTGAAGCTTTCTTT
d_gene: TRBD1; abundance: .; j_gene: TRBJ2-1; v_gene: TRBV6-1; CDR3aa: CASIRDRVAYNEQFF; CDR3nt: TGTGCCAGCATAAGAGACAGGGTAGCGTACAATGAGCAGTTCTTC
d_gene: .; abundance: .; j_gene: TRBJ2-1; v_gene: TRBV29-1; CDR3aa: CSTSLSINEQFF; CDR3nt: TGCAGCACTAGCCTTTCGATCAATGAGCAGTTCTTC
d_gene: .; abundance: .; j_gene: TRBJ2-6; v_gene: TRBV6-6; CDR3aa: CASSPIGATGANVLTF; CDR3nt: TGTGCCAGCAGCCCGATAGGGGCTACCGGGGCCAACGTCCTGACTTTC
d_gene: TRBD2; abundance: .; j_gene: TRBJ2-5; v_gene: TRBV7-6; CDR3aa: CARRAGAIKTQYF; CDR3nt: TGTGCCCGGAGAGCGGGAGCGATAAAGACCCAGTACTTC
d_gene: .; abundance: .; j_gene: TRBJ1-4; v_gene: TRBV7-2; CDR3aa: CASSLRQVPNEKLFF; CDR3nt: TGTGCCAGCAGCCTCCGACAGGTCCCTAATGAAAAACTGTTTTTT
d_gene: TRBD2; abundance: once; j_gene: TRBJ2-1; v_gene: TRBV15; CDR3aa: CATRGLAGGYEQFF; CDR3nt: TGTGCCACCCGCGGACTAGCGGGAGGATATGAGCAGTTCTTC
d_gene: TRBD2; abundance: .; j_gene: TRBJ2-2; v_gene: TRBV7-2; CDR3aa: CASTDGGLAGGLTGELFF; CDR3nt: TGTGCCAGCACCGATGGGGGACTAGCGGGGGGGCTCACCGGGGAGCTGTTTTTT
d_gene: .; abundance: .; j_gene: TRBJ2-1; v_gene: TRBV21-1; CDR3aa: CASSKAIAAYNEQFF; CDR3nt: TGTGCCAGCAGCAAAGCGATCGCAGCCTACAATGAGCAGTTCTTC
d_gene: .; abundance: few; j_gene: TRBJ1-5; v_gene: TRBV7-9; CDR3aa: CASSLEAGSNQPQHF; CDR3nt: TGTGCCAGCAGCTTAGAGGCAGGGAGCAATCAGCCCCAGCATTTT
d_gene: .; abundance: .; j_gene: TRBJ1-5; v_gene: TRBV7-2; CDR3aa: CASSARTVSNQPQHF; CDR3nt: TGTGCCAGCAGCGCCCGGACAGTTAGCAATCAGCCCCAGCATTTT
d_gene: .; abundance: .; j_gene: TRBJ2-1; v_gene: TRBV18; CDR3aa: CASSPPRGLYNEQFF; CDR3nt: TGTGCCAGCTCACCACCAAGGGGCCTCTACAATGAGCAGTTCTTC
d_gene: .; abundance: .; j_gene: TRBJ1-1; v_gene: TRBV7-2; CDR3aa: CASWRGGGGRDTEAFF; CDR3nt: TGTGCCAGCTGGCGGGGGGGAGGCGGTCGGGACACTGAAGCTTTCTTT
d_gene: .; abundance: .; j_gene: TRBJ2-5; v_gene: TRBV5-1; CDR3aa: CASSRDGRFQETQYF; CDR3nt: TGCGCCAGCAGCAGGGACGGGAGATTCCAAGAGACCCAGTACTTC
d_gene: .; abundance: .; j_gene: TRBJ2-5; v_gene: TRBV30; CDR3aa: CAWAWSIGEETQYF; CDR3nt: TGTGCCTGGGCCTGGTCGATAGGGGAAGAGACCCAGTACTTC
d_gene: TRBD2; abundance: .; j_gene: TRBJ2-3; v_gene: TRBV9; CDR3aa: CASSPVAGAGDTQYF; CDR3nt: TGTGCCAGCAGCCCTGTAGCGGGGGCGGGAGATACGCAGTATTTT
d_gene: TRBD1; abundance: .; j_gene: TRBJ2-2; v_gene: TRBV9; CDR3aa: CASSASPGQGTGELFF; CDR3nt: TGTGCCAGCAGCGCCTCACCGGGACAGGGGACCGGGGAGCTGTTTTTT
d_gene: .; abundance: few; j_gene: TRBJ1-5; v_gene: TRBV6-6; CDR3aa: CASSYYRDNQPQHF; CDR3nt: TGTGCCAGCAGTTACTACAGGGACAATCAGCCCCAGCATTTT
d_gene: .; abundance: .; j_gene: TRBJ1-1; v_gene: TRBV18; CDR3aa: CASSPRGGGSVNTEAFF; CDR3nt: TGTGCCAGCTCACCACGCGGGGGCGGGTCGGTGAACACTGAAGCTTTCTTT
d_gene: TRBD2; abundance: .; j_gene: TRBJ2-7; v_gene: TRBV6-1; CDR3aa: CASSPQAGGPYEQYF; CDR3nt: TGTGCCAGCAGTCCCCAAGCGGGAGGGCCTTACGAGCAGTACTTC
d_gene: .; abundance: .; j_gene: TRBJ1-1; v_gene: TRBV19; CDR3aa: CASSVGLLSHTEAFF; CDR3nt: TGTGCCAGTAGTGTGGGGCTCCTGTCCCACACTGAAGCTTTCTTT
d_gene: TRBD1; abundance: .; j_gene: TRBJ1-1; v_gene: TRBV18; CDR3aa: CASSPGRQGLVTEAFF; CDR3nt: TGTGCCAGCTCACCAGGCCGACAGGGTCTCGTCACTGAAGCTTTCTTT
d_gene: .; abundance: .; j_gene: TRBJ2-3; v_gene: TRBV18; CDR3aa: CASSRGAGTDTQYF; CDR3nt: TGTGCCAGCTCTCGGGGGGCGGGCACAGATACGCAGTATTTT
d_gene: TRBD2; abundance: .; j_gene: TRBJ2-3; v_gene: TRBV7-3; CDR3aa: CASSLRSSGGAGNTQYF; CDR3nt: TGTGCCAGCAGCTTAAGGTCTAGCGGGGGGGCCGGTAATACGCAGTATTTT
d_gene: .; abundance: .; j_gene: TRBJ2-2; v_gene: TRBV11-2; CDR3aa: CASSLDRSARRSGELFF; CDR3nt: TGTGCCAGCAGCTTAGATCGAAGCGCGAGACGCTCCGGGGAGCTGTTTTTT
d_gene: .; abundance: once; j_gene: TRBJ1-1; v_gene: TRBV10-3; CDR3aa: CVIGGGRNTEAFF; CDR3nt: TGTGTCATAGGGGGGGGGAGAAACACTGAAGCTTTCTTT
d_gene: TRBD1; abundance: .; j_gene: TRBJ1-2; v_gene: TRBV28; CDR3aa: CASSLPQGISNYGYTF; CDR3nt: TGTGCCAGCAGTTTGCCACAGGGGATCAGTAACTATGGCTACACCTTC
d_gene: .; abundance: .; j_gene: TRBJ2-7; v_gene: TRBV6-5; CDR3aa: CASRRGDSGPYEQYF; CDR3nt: TGTGCCAGCAGACGGGGAGATTCGGGCCCCTACGAGCAGTACTTC
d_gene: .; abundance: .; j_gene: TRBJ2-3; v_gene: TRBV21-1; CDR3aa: CASTKGGGRLSTDTQYF; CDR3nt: TGTGCCAGCACCAAAGGGGGGGGAAGGCTTAGCACAGATACGCAGTATTTT
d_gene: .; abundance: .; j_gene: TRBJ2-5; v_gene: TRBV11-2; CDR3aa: CASSIGAGTQETQYF; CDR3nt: TGTGCCAGCAGCATTGGGGCAGGGACTCAAGAGACCCAGTACTTC
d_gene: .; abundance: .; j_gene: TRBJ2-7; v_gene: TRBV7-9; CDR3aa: CASSLNSPQALGF; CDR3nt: TGTGCCAGCAGCTTAAACTCCCCGCAGGCCCTTGGCTTC
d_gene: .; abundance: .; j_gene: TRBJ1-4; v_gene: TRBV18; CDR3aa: CASSPPTVGNEKLFF; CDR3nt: TGTGCCAGCTCACCGCCGACAGTCGGGAATGAAAAACTGTTTTTT
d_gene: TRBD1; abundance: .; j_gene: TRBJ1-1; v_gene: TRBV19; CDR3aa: CASSPGTGGAYTEAFF; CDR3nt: TGTGCCAGTAGTCCCGGGACAGGGGGAGCGTACACTGAAGCTTTCTTT
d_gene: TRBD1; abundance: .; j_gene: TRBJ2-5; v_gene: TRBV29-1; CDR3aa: CSVARDRGETQYF; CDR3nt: TGCAGCGTTGCCCGGGACAGGGGGGAGACCCAGTACTTC
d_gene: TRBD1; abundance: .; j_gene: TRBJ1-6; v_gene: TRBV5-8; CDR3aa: CASSRTGGDSPLHF; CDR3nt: TGTGCCAGCAGCCGGACAGGGGGCGATTCACCCCTCCACTTT
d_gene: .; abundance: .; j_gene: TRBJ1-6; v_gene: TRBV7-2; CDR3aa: CASSLLGAIYNSPLHF; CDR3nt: TGTGCCAGCAGCCTCCTTGGGGCAATATATAATTCACCCCTCCACTTT
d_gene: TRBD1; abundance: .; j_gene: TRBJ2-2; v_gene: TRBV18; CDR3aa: CASAGQDTGELFF; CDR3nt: TGTGCCAGCGCGGGACAGGACACCGGGGAGCTGTTTTTT
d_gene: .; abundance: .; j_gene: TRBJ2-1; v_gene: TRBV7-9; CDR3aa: CASSLAPGLWEQFF; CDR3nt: TGTGCCAGCAGCTTAGCGCCAGGACTCTGGGAGCAGTTCTTC
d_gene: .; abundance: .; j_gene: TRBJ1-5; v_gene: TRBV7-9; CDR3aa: CASSIQGLPQHF; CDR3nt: TGTGCCAGCAGCATACAGGGATTGCCCCAGCATTTT
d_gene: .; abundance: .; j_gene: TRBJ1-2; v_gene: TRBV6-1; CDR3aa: CASGGGGYTF; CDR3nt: TGTGCCAGCGGGGGAGGGGGCTACACCTTC
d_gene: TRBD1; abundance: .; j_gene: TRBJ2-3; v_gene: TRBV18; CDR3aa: CASSGNRGLDTQYF; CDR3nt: TGTGCCAGCTCGGGAAACAGGGGATTGGATACGCAGTATTTT
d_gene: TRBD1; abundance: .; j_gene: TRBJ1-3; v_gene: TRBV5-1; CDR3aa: CASSSAPQGTFSGNTIYF; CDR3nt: TGCGCCAGCAGCTCGGCACCACAGGGGACTTTCTCTGGAAACACCATATATTTT
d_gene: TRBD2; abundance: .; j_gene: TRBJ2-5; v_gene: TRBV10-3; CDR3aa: CAISESSLAGGPGTQYF; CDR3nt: TGTGCCATCAGTGAGTCCTCACTAGCGGGAGGTCCGGGGACCCAGTACTTC
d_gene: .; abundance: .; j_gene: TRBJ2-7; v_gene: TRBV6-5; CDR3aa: CASNPSGSIEQYF; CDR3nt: TGTGCCAGCAACCCCTCGGGGTCTATCGAGCAGTACTTC
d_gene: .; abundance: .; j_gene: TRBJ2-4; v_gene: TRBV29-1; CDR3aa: CSAGEDGNIQYF; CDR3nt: TGCAGCGCCGGCGAAGACGGGAACATTCAGTACTTC
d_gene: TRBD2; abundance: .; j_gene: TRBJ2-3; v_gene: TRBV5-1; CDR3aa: CASSAETSGRTDTQYF; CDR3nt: TGCGCCAGCAGCGCCGAGACTAGCGGACGCACAGATACGCAGTATTTT
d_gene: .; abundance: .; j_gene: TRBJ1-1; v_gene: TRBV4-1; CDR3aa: CASSQERQLNTEAFF; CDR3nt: TGCGCCAGCAGCCAAGAGAGACAGCTGAACACTGAAGCTTTCTTT
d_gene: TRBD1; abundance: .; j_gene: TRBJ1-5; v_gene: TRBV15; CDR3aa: CATSTRTGGVQPQHF; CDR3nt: TGTGCCACCAGCACCCGGACAGGGGGCGTTCAGCCCCAGCATTTT
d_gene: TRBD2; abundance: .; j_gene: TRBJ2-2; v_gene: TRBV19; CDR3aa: CASSSGGSGELFF; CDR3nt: TGTGCCAGTAGCTCGGGAGGATCCGGGGAGCTGTTTTTT
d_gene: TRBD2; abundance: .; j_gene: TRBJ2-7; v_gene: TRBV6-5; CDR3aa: CASSRTSGGYEQYF; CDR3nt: TGTGCCAGCAGTCGGACTAGCGGGGGTTACGAGCAGTACTTC
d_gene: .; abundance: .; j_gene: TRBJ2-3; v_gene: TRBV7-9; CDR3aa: CSSSLAGPSTDTQYF; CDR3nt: TGTTCCAGCAGCTTGGCGGGCCCTAGCACAGATACGCAGTATTTT